This entry concerns a single TCR beta chain. This clone was detected once. Its recognized antigen is unknown. Base qualities are not recorded, but no much larger clone differs from it by a single base. From a lookup of the germline V gene (reference sequence), CDR1 and CDR2 are LNHDA and SQIVND. The CDR3, from cysteine to phenylalanine, totals 15 residues. Left in the record is the CDR3 DNA by itself, 45 bases read in frame from the first base. The germline ends are 8 bases apart after V is trimmed by 2 bases and J by 3 bases. In total, approximately 700 healthy bone marrow donors made up the cohort. At the time of sampling, every cohort member was nominally healthy, though immune exposures that went unrecorded were likely present. The donor was CMV seropositive and belonged to the group of some 290 seropositive cohort members. Each donor provided a peripheral blood sample, and peripheral blood mononuclear cells were used for TCR beta sequencing. The Qiagen DNeasy Blood Extraction Kit was used to extract genomic DNA from the blood cell samples.

This sample is drawn from a study of cytomegalovirus exposure and HLA in healthy donors (TCRdb year 2017). With respect to the entire study: An earlier analysis of approximately 600 of the donors reported roughly 270 Gb of sequence data and around 110 million unique TCR beta sequences from about 179 million T cells. Roughly 300 gigabases of sequencing data and 70 million to 100 million unique TCR sequences made up an early release that covered approximately 650 HLA-typed donors. The genetic ancestry cluster associated with self-reported Caucasian donors included about four fifths of the approximately 400 genotyped donors. The study aimed to test whether cataloging public T cell receptors could reveal signatures of past pathogen exposure. The T cell repertoires of roughly 660 subjects were profiled by immunosequencing and related to cytomegalovirus serostatus. Besides the first cohort of roughly 700 subjects, a separate validation cohort made up of 120 different subjects was used. To predict cytomegalovirus infection status, the study combined high-throughput TCR immunosequencing, statistical association of individual TCRs with disease status, and machine learning. To study patterns of TCR occurrence, a later analysis re-analyzed previously published TCR beta repertoires from around 700 donors and added high-resolution HLA genotyping. The later analysis used no new phenotypic data to find candidate immune exposures, relying instead on TCR beta sequences and their occurrence across donors. To decide whether each TCR beta V gene segment behaved as functional or pseudogenic, an earlier analysis of some 580 of the donors relied on high-throughput TCR beta sequencing. Alongside the repertoire data, information on donor age, sex, ethnicity and CMV serostatus was compiled. In a later genetic analysis, genome-wide SNP genotypes for about three fifths of the roughly 670 donors were used, and that subset was treated as a discovery cohort. All discovery cohort repertoires had been generated on a single sequencing platform. HLA typing covered class I and class II loci at four-digit resolution. The number of typed donors differed by locus: roughly 620-640 for A, B, C, DRB1 and DQB1; 500 to 550 for DQA1; over 600 for DPA1; and around 450 for DPB1. Because of strong linkage in the cohort, 4 to 6 DR-DQ haplotypes were treated as single units for association and clustering. Among around 400 genotyped donors of the cohort, an average of approximately 250,000 unique TCR beta nucleotide sequences were sequenced per donor, 15% to 20% of them non-productive.

The library was generated by the immunoSEQ multiplex PCR assay. A mixture of 60 forward primers for TCR Vbeta segments and 13 reverse primers for TCR Jbeta segments was used in the multiplex PCR. The CDR3 region of rearranged TCR beta genes was amplified from genomic DNA by a multiplex PCR assay. The Illumina HiSeq System was used to sequence the amplified TCR beta libraries as 87-base-pair reads. The published analysis was carried out like this. In a later analysis, some 80 million unique TCR beta chains were counted across the roughly 610 repertoires, and approximately 11 million of these chains were shared by at least two donors. To remove PCR and sequencing errors, raw reads were error-corrected and collapsed into unique sequences using a nearest-neighbor algorithm that merged closely related sequences. V, D and J gene segments were assigned by aligning CDR3 sequences to IMGT reference sequences. For a sequence to be retained, at least a six-nucleotide match to both a V gene segment and a J gene segment was required. A rearrangement was called productive if the CDR3 had no stop codons and remained in frame with V and J, and every other rearrangement was called non-productive. CDR3 was defined by IMGT convention, running from the second conserved V-encoded cysteine to the conserved J-encoded phenylalanine. The earlier analysis of 450 to 750 of the donors excluded any sequence lacking an unambiguous match to a single V gene segment. An earlier analysis of about 600 of the donors called V segments functional above 56.7% productive rearrangements and segregating when the between-donor standard deviation exceeded 5%. A statistical classification framework was built for diagnosing cytomegalovirus status from the catalog of TCR beta chain sequences. A later analysis assigned V and J genes by comparing TCR nucleotide sequences with IMGT/GENE-DB human TR gene sequences. In a later analysis, CDR3 sequences and most-parsimonious VDJ recombination scenarios were assigned using the TCRdist pipeline. In a later analysis, each TCR beta chain was defined by its CDR3 amino acid sequence together with its V-gene family, and reads lacking a unique V-gene family were excluded. A later analysis removed 550 to 700 highly shared, low-generation-probability nucleotide sequences to deal with suspected cross-contamination and a sequencing artifact. In a later analysis, a clonal expansion index was calculated for each public chain from normalized within-repertoire ranks of inferred template counts. Generation probabilities in a later analysis came from a VDJ recombination model fitted to out-of-frame rearrangements, and those results were checked against IGoR. In a later analysis, TCR-TCR, TCR-HLA and TCR-CMV co-occurrence was scored with hypergeometric tests, and a repertoire-size bias correction was applied to TCR pairs. To estimate false discovery rates, a later analysis permuted the HLA or CMV assignments 20 times. A later analysis grouped co-occurring TCRs with DBSCAN, adding TCRdist sequence similarity when clustering within HLA-allele-positive subsets. For co-occurrence clustering, repertoires with fewer than 30,000 or more than 120,000 public chains were excluded, along with four to six repertoires with anomalous nucleotide sharing. Here the immuneACCESS table is served through TCRdb, limited to in-frame sequences with V and J called. Missing clones are a known gap in these copies; in checked studies unresolved V genes cover under half, and the rest lacks a known reason. V, J and clone size derive from that table, while D and trimming were established from the DNA sequence. Present in this sample are about 170,000 clones, roughly 67% of which were seen just once. The ten biggest clones cover under 7% of the sample.

Findings and caveats that apply to the study as a whole: A group of highly shared sequence variants was considered likely to be a technical artifact of the sequencing pipeline. Specific HLA alleles were associated with 18,000 or so TCR beta sequences at a false discovery rate of 0.05 in a later analysis. A further reported finding was that TCR beta sequences accurately predicted the HLA-A and HLA-B alleles for most subjects in the first cohort. A later analysis found that HLA-associated TCR beta chains were more clonally expanded and had lower generation probabilities than equally common non-associated chains. Sequencing depth was assumed to be roughly uniform across donors in the presence/absence analyses, though that assumption may not hold. CMV serostatus was the only immune exposure information available for the cohort. Because counts were too low, seventeen rarely observed V segments, including chromosome 9 orphons, were excluded from the earlier analysis of some 590 of the donors. In an earlier analysis of 587 of the donors, most TCR beta V segments appeared in productive rearrangements about 90% or about 30% of the time, broadly matching IMGT annotations. It was suggested by the authors that the approach could potentially be generalized to other disease states and immunological phenotypes. A later genetic analysis associated a missense DCLRE1C variant with V-gene and J-gene trimming of TCR beta chains, and an independent cohort replicated the association. Some IMGT-functional V segments, including TRBV6-2 and TRBV6-3, could not be told apart with the 87-base-pair reads, so those segments were excluded. In a later analysis, most CMV-associated TCR beta chains were found to appear HLA-restricted, with HLA associations seemingly driven largely by CMV exposure. Linkage disequilibrium might explain the correlated functional status among segregating V segments, but an unknown experimental factor could not be excluded. In a later genetic analysis, fewer N-insertions in productive TCRs were reported among donors in an Asian-associated ancestry cluster than the 666-donor mean. Only TCR beta chains were sequenced in this cohort, and the absence of alpha or paired-chain data limited detectable features. A total of 150 or so TCR beta chains were listed by the study as associated with cytomegalovirus. Because HLA typing was missing for some donors at each locus, association tests included only the typed subset. A few of the identified cytomegalovirus-associated TCR beta chains were confirmed in vitro to be specific for cytomegalovirus antigens. In a later analysis, the rate of TCR association differed among HLA loci, with DRB1 alleles having the most associated TCRs and HLA-C alleles having the fewest. Strong co-occurrence of HLA alleles, especially DR and DQ, made assigning TCR associations to individual alleles difficult. Several of the top co-occurrence clusters appeared to be linked to parvovirus B19, influenza, CMV and Epstein-Barr virus, according to a later analysis. In both the original and validation cohorts, the classifier was reported to diagnose cytomegalovirus status with high specificity and sensitivity. Most TCR sequences were seen in very few donors, while some public TCRs were found in many individuals.

The receptor chain draws on TRBV19 and TRBJ1-6, and TRBD1 may be the D gene, going by 5 matching bases. The receptor comes from a woman aged 18-29 years in good health and CMV-seropositive. The material sequenced was PBMCs. The sequence in DNA is TGTGCCAGTAGTATACGGGGGAACTATAATTCACCCCTCCACTTT. Translated, it reads CASSIRGNYNSPLHF.